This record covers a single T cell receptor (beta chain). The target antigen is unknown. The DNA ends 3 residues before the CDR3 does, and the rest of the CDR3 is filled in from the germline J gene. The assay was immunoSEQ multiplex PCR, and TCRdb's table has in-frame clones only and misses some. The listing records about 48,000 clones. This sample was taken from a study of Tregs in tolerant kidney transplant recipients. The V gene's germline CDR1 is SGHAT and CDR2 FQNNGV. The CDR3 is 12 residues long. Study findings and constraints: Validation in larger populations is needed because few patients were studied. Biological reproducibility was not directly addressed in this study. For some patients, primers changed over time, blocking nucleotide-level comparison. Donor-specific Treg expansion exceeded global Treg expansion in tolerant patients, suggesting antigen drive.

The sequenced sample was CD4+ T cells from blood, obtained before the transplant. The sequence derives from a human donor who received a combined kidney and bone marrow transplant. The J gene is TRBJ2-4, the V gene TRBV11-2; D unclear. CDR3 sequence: CASSLLERGQYF. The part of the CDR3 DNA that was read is TGTGCCAGCAGCTTACTAGAGCGTGGT.